This T cell receptor (beta chain) stems from a study of T-cell reconstitution after alpha-beta-depleted transplantation in children (dated by TCRdb to the mid-2010s). As for the study more broadly: Using TCR repertoire profiling, the study followed T-cell immune reconstitution in a quantitative way in children after TCRalphabeta/CD19-depleted allogeneic hematopoietic cell transplantation.

V is pruned by 5 bases and J by 8 bases, leaving 9 bases of the junction without a gene match. The germline V gene supplies CDR1 ENHRY and CDR2 SYGVKD. Including the terminal cysteine and phenylalanine, the CDR3 comprises 15 residues. The CDR3 DNA has 45 bases and is translated from base 1. Notes on this clonotype: The antigen this receptor binds is unknown. Qualities for individual bases were not recorded, and no much larger clone is one base off.

Libraries were prepared through PCR. The data were produced on an Illumina HiSeq 2500. Molecular barcoding was employed in the preparation of TCR libraries, with unique molecular identifiers being used to normalize TCRbeta repertoire quantification. TCRdb ran its own pipeline on the public reads, namely fastp trimming at Q25 and MiXCR clone calling, and kept in-frame beta chains. Every entry covers one CDR3 protein and lists the most common genes and DNA from its rows. The sample table lists some 520,000 distinct CDR3 sequences, 32% of them with a count of one. The top ten clones comprise 2% to 3% of the sample.

The source material was PBMCs from the stem cell graft donor, sampled from the stem cell graft. The source of this sequence is a human donor who donated a stem cell graft to a child with aplastic anemia. Recombination linked TRBV10-3 to TRBJ2-3, with 11 junctional bases fitting TRBD2. The nucleotide sequence reads TGTGCCATCAGTCCAGGGACTAGCGGACAGCTTACGCAGTATTTT. It is translated as CAISPGTSGQLTQYF.